Given below is one T cell receptor beta chain in context. The data were obtained in a study of blood T cell repertoires in COVID-19. TCRdb's copy holds only in-frame clones and misses some; the assay was immunoSEQ multiplex PCR. The sample has around 30,000 clones; about 86% are singletons. The receptor comes from an elderly woman with active or convalescent COVID-19. Specimen: peripheral blood.

In nucleotides, the CDR3 is TGTGCCAGCAGCGTTTCACACTACAATGAGCAGTTCTTC. Translated: CASSVSHYNEQFF. The chain combines TRBV9 with TRBJ2-1; D is unresolved. Germline-derived CDR1 and CDR2 are SGDLS and YYNGEE. V was clipped by 2 bases and J by 3 bases, with 6 bases between them. The CDR3 has 13 residues.